A single sample gave rise to the 7 T cell receptor beta chains below, sequenced in a study of shared clonotypes between healthy human individuals. The table came from immunoSEQ multiplex PCR; TCRdb's copy has only in-frame clones and leaves some out. The repertoire holds 2 million to 2.5 million clones, with 85% to 95% as singletons. Source material: naive CD4+ T cells sorted from blood. This sample's subset: CD45RA+ positively selected. The receptor set was obtained from a young man in good health.

This chain connects TRBV5-6 to TRBJ2-1, with 8 bases aligning to TRBD2. The CDR3 extends over 18 amino acids. The germline gives CDR1 SGHDT, CDR2 YYEEEE. With V trimmed by 4 bases and J by 4 bases, 16 bases remained unmatched. The CDR3 is CASSPSQGGRQGYNEQFF. The CDR3 coding sequence is TGTGCCAGCAGCCCCTCCCAGGGCGGGAGGCAAGGATACAATGAGCAGTTCTTC. The variable domain in full, completed from reference TRBV5-6 and TRBJ2-1, reads DAGVTQSPTHLIKTRGQQVTLRCSPKSGHDTVSWYQQALGQGPQFIFQYYEEEERQRGNFPDRFSGHQFPNYSSELNVNALLLGDSALYLCASSPSQGGRQGYNEQFFGPGTRLTVL.

The sample holds one count of this clone. The rearrangement links TRBV15 to TRBJ2-1, with 12 nucleotides matching TRBD2. Germline CDR1 and CDR2: LNHNV and YYDKDF (reference sequence). CDR3 length: 18 residues. The ends lost 0 bases at V and 8 bases at J; junction bases unmatched: 11. CDR3 amino acids: CATSRDGPSGRAVYEQFF. In DNA form, the CDR3 reads TGTGCCACCAGCAGAGATGGGCCTAGCGGGAGGGCGGTGTATGAGCAGTTCTTC.

The chain has TRBV27 and TRBJ2-6; D gene ambiguous. The CDR3 runs to 16 residues. Deletions cut 3 bases from V and 0 bases from J, with 9 bases between. Germline V gene data show CDR1 as MNHEY and CDR2 as SMNVEV (reference sequence). The CDR3 DNA sequence: TGTGCCAGCAGTTTTACCTCAGGCTCTGGGGCCAACGTCCTGACTTTC. Encoded protein: CASSFTSGSGANVLTF.

This clone was observed a few times. The genes are TRBV30 and TRBJ1-2; 8 bases map to TRBD1. The CDR3 totals 12 residues. Trimming removed 5 bases from V and 6 bases from J; junction bases left unmatched: 5. Germline V gives CDR1 GTSNPN, CDR2 SVGIG (reference sequence). The CDR3 bases are TGTGCCTGGGGGGACAGGTCAAATGGCTACACCTTC. Its protein product is CAWGDRSNGYTF.

This chain connects TRBV19 to TRBJ2-5, with TRBD1 matching over 9 bases. The CDR3 contains 14 residues. CDR1 and CDR2 (germline): LNHDA, SQIVND (reference sequence). The J segment lost 1 base and the V segment lost 4 bases, leaving 1 base of the junction unmatched. The CDR3: CASSRTGVQETQYF. As DNA, the CDR3 is TGTGCCAGTAGTAGGACAGGGGTCCAAGAGACCCAGTACTTC.

This chain joins TRBV5-1 and TRBJ1-2, with TRBD1 matching 8 bases. Per germline, CDR1 SGHRS and CDR2 YFSETQ. Trimming cost V 4 bases and J 3 bases; bases outside gene matches: 11. The CDR3 has 16 amino acids. The CDR3 sequence is CASSPNPPGQDYGYTF. The CDR3 region has the DNA TGCGCCAGCAGCCCCAATCCCCCGGGACAGGACTATGGCTACACCTTC.

The chain has TRBV11-2 and TRBJ2-5, with TRBD1 identical over 8 bases. CDR1 SGHAT and CDR2 FQNNGV come from the germline V gene. The CDR3 covers 15 residues. The J segment lost 7 bases and the V segment lost 6 bases, leaving 13 bases of the junction unmatched. The CDR3 DNA sequence: TGTGCCAGCAGAGCCGGACAGGGAGGAGCGGGGACCCAGTACTTC. As protein: CASRAGQGGAGTQYF.